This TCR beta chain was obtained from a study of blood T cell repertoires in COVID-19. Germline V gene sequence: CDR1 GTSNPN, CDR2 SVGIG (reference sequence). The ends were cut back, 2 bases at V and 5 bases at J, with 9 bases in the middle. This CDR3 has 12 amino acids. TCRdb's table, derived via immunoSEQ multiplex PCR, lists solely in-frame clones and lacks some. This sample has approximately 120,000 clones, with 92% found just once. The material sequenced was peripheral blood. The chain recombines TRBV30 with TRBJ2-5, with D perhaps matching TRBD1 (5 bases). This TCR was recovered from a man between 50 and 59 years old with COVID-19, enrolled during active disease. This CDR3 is CAWSKGAETQYF. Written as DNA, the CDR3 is TGTGCCTGGAGTAAAGGGGCTGAGACCCAGTACTTC.